The clone carrying this T cell receptor (beta chain) was counted once. Its target is unknown. Profiling relied on immunoSEQ multiplex PCR, and the TCRdb table lists in-frame clones only, not all of them. Here the sample spans roughly 68,000 clones, about 96% being singletons. These data are taken from a study of cytomegalovirus exposure and HLA in healthy donors. Study-level points and caveats: The authors listed 150 to 200 TCR beta chains as cytomegalovirus-associated. Within the 95 to 150 validation repertoires, first-cohort TCR clusters tended to co-occur, according to a later analysis.

The donors were in the 120-subject validation cohort; that cohort was separate from the 666-subject first cohort. V shed 6 bases and J shed 2 bases, with 16 bases lying between them. CDR3 length: 16 residues. Germline CDR1 ENHRY, CDR2 SYGVKD. The receptor was derived from a man in his late teens or twenties in good health and CMV-seronegative. This rearrangement joins TRBV10-3 to TRBJ2-2; a possible D gene is TRBD2 (6 bases). The sample comprised PBMCs. The CDR3 reads CAIRAPASENTGELFF. CDR3 in DNA: TGTGCCATCAGGGCCCCAGCTAGCGAAAACACCGGGGAGCTGTTTTTT.